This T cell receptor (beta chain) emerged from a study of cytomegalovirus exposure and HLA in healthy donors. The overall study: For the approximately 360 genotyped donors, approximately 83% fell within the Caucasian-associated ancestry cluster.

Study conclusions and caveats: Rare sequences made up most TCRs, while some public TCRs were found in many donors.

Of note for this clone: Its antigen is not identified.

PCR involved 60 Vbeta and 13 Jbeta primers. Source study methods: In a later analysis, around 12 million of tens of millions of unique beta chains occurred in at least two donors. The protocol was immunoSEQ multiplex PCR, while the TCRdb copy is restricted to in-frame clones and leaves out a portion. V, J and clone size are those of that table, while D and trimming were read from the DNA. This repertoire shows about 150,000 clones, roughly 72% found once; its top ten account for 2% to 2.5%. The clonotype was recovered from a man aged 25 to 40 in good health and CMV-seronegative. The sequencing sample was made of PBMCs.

The CDR3 sequence is CASSIWTGVYEQYF. In DNA, the CDR3 is TGTGCCAGCAGCATTTGGACAGGGGTCTACGAGCAGTACTTC. The chain links TRBV27 to TRBJ2-7; the match to TRBD1 covers 9 bases. CDR3 length: 14 residues. The germline V gene has CDR1 MNHEY and CDR2 SMNVEV (reference sequence). V was pared by 6 bases and J by 3 bases, with 6 bases of the junction left unmatched.